Presented here are 30 T cell receptor delta chains from one specimen sequenced in a study of fetal and pediatric gammadelta thymocytes. TCRdb fed the reads to CATT. Among under 2,500 delta-chain clones listed, about 25% were seen once. The sample was non-Vgamma9Vdelta2 gamma-delta T cells from the thymus. Indicated subset: CD3+gammadeltaTCR+ thymocytes not co-expressing Vgamma9 and Vdelta2. The receptors shown here come from a child who underwent cardiac surgery and was recorded as healthy.

As for this clone: A much larger clone differs from this one at a single base, so this may be a read error. V is TRDV2 and J is TRDJ2, with 11 bases aligning to TRDD3. Trimming removed 0 bases from V and 12 bases from J; junction bases left unmatched: 11. Germline CDR1 is GEAIGNYY and CDR2 is EKD. This CDR3 contains 16 residues. CDR3 coding DNA: TGTGCCTGTGACACCATTGGGGGATACGCAGGTGATAAACTCTTCTTT. Encoded protein: CACDTIGGYAGDKLFF.

In its sample, this clone ranks as medium-sized. The identical CDR3 is also encoded by other nucleotide sequences in the sample. The V call is TRDV1, the J call TRDJ1, with 7 bases that match TRDD3. The J segment lost 0 bases and the V segment lost 5 bases, leaving 21 bases of the junction unmatched. CDR1 and CDR2 (germline): TSWWSYY, QGS. This CDR3 is built from 20 residues. The CDR3 DNA is TGTGCTCTTGGGAGTCCTTTGTCCTTGGGGGAGAGGCCGTACACCGATAAACTCATCTTT. The encoded protein is CALGSPLSLGERPYTDKLIF.

Note on this clone: This could be a read error, since a much larger clone is one nucleotide away. J is TRDJ1 and V is TRDV1, with 7 bases matching TRDD3. The V segment lost 3 bases and the J segment 2 bases; nucleotides outside the gene matches: 15. The CDR3 extends over 18 amino acids. Germline V gene lookup returns CDR1 TSWWSYY and CDR2 QGS. The CDR3 protein is CALGELRRIRYSTDKLIF. CDR3 in DNA: TGTGCTCTTGGGGAGCTTCGCAGGATACGCTACTCAACCGATAAACTCATCTTT.

To note about this clone: This may arise from a read error, as a much more abundant clone is one base away. This chain joins TRAV38-2/DV8 and TRDJ1; maybe TRDD3 (9 bases). V was shortened by 9 bases and J by 2 bases, with 32 bases between the two germline ends. Germline V gene lookup returns CDR1 TSESDYY and CDR2 QEAYKQQN. The CDR3 loop spans 19 amino acids. The CDR3 coding sequence is TGTGCTTTGACCTTCCTAAGTACTGGGGGACTACGGGAAACCGATAAACTCATCTTT. It codes for CALTFLSTGGLRETDKLIF.

The sample holds a few counts of this clone. This chain connects TRDV1 to TRDJ1; maybe TRDD2 (8 bases). The CDR3 contains 20 residues. The V gene lost 5 bases and the J gene lost 6 bases, with 34 bases spanning the gap. The germline CDR1 and CDR2 sequences are TSWWSYY and QGS. This CDR3 is CALGSKTQLPTGAKINKLIF. The CDR3 coding sequence is TGTGCTCTTGGGTCTAAGACCCAACTTCCTACTGGGGCCAAAATTAATAAACTCATCTTT.

By share of the sample, this clone is medium-sized. The chain couples TRDV1 to TRDJ1; 8 bases line up with TRDD3. This CDR3 contains 22 residues. Germline assignment: CDR1 TSWWSYY and CDR2 QGS. V shed 1 base and J 2 bases; nucleotides not matched to a gene: 24. CDR3 residues: CALGERSRATGGRKRGTDKLIF. For the CDR3, the DNA is TGTGCTCTTGGGGAACGCTCTCGAGCGACTGGGGGTCGAAAGAGGGGTACCGATAAACTCATCTTT.

This clone was seen more than once but under ten times. The gene calls are TRDV1 and TRDJ1; possible D gene TRDD3, 8 bases. The V gene lost 1 base and the J gene lost 0 bases, with 42 bases spanning the gap. This CDR3 has 26 amino acids. In germline, CDR1 is TSWWSYY, CDR2 QGS. The CDR3 DNA sequence: TGTGCTCTTGGGGAACAAGAATCCTTCCTTAATCCCTCGTACTGGGGGCAACGGAAGTACACCGATAAACTCATCTTT. Translated, it gives CALGEQESFLNPSYWGQRKYTDKLIF.

On this clone itself: A far larger clone is one nucleotide away, so this likely arose from a read error. The genes are TRDV1 and TRDJ1; perhaps TRDD3 as D (5 bases). The CDR3 spans 18 residues. V was shortened by 3 bases and J by 0 bases, with 20 bases between the two germline ends. Germline values: CDR1 TSWWSYY, CDR2 QGS. As DNA, the CDR3 is TGTGCTCTTGGGGAGGACTCGGGATGCAGATTGTACACCGATAAACTCATCTTT. Encoded protein: CALGEDSGCRLYTDKLIF.

Regarding this clone: Just one base apart from a much larger clone, this may be a read error. J is TRDJ1 and V is TRDV1; possibly TRDD2 for D (6 bases). Trimming pared 1 base from V and 0 bases from J, leaving 36 bases between. The germline V gene has CDR1 TSWWSYY and CDR2 QGS. The CDR3 is 24 residues long. The CDR3 sequence is CALGERPVLLRFGEYEGYTDKLIF. The CDR3 DNA follows: TGTGCTCTTGGGGAACGTCCGGTCCTACTCCGCTTTGGGGAATACGAGGGGTACACCGATAAACTCATCTTT.

In its sample, this clone was seen a few times. This chain uses TRDV1 with TRDJ1; 8 bases line up with TRDD3. This CDR3 has 20 residues. Per germline, CDR1 TSWWSYY and CDR2 QGS. V was pared by 1 base and J by 0 bases, with 16 bases of the junction left unmatched. This chain's CDR3 is CALGEPPSPGLGANTDKLIF. CDR3 nucleotides: TGTGCTCTTGGGGAACCGCCTTCCCCGGGACTGGGGGCCAACACCGATAAACTCATCTTT.

Comments on this clone: It differs at one base from a far larger clone, so likely a read error. The gene calls are TRAV14/DV4 and TRDJ1; TRDD3 agrees at 11 bases. The CDR3 totals 19 residues. Germline V gene sequence: CDR1 TSDPSYG, CDR2 QGSYDQQN (reference sequence). The CDR3 region is CALSETPSGGYANTDKLIF. In nucleotides, the CDR3 is TGTGCTCTGAGTGAGACCCCGAGTGGGGGATACGCGAACACCGATAAACTCATCTTT.

About this clone: A much bigger clone sits one base away, suggesting this may be a read error. The J gene is TRDJ1, the V gene TRDV1; TRDD3 agrees at 10 bases. CDR1 TSWWSYY and CDR2 QGS come from the germline V gene. CDR3 length equals 26 residues. J lost 0 bases, V lost 4 bases, and 35 bases had no gene match. This chain's CDR3 is CALGATPRPRNCIWWGIPFHTDKLIF. The CDR3 coding sequence is TGTGCTCTTGGGGCTACACCACGTCCCCGCAATTGTATATGGTGGGGGATACCTTTCCACACCGATAAACTCATCTTT.

The V and J genes are TRDV1 and TRDJ1; D gene unclear. V lost 1 base, J lost 6 bases, and 3 bases lay in between. Germline V gene lookup returns CDR1 TSWWSYY and CDR2 QGS. This CDR3 region has 11 residues. This chain's CDR3 is CALGERHKLIF. DNA of the CDR3: TGTGCTCTTGGGGAACGGCATAAACTCATCTTT.

The rearrangement joins TRDV1 to TRDJ1; D is possibly TRDD2 or TRDD3 (6 bases each). Trimming removed 2 bases from V and 2 bases from J, with 33 bases in between. The CDR3 has 22 residues. Germline V CDR1 and CDR2: TSWWSYY, QGS. CDR3 amino acids: CALGEALPNLLGHGRRTDKLIF. CDR3 in DNA: TGTGCTCTTGGGGAAGCCCTTCCCAACCTACTGGGACATGGACGTCGGACCGATAAACTCATCTTT.

On this clone: Being one base from a much bigger clone, this may be a read error. The chain couples TRDV1 to TRDJ1; 10 bases are shared with TRDD3. Trimming took 4 bases from V and 0 from J; bases not matched to a gene: 35. The germline gives CDR1 TSWWSYY, CDR2 QGS. The CDR3 loop spans 26 amino acids. CDR3 sequence reads: CALGVTPRPRNWIWWGIPFHTDKLIF. The CDR3 bases are TGTGCTCTTGGGGTTACACCACGTCCCCGCAATTGGATATGGTGGGGGATACCTTTCCACACCGATAAACTCATCTTT.

The chain carries TRDV1 and TRDJ1, with 7 bases matching TRDD3. CDR1 is TSWWSYY, CDR2 QGS, per germline. The V segment lost 0 bases and the J segment 1 base; nucleotides outside the gene matches: 20. This CDR3 contains 21 residues. This CDR3 is CALGELELGESATGVTDKLIF. For the CDR3, the DNA is TGTGCTCTTGGGGAACTAGAACTAGGAGAGTCCGCGACTGGGGTCACCGATAAACTCATCTTT.

The rearrangement links TRDV1 to TRDJ1; 9 bases fit TRDD3. The germline V gene encodes CDR1 TSWWSYY and CDR2 QGS. The CDR3 totals 17 residues. V lost 0 bases and J lost 0; bases outside the gene matches: 5. CDR3: CALGELSWGIYTDKLIF. The CDR3 bases are TGTGCTCTTGGGGAACTATCCTGGGGGATTTACACCGATAAACTCATCTTT.

The V gene is TRDV1, the J gene TRDJ1; D remains unclear. This CDR3 has 17 amino acids. With 5 bases removed from V and 1 base from J, the gap between germline ends came to 20 bases. Looked up from germline, CDR1 is TSWWSYY and CDR2 is QGS. CDR3: CALGKKLSVSLTDKLIF. In nucleotides, the CDR3 is TGTGCTCTTGGGAAGAAGCTCTCAGTCTCTCTCACCGATAAACTCATCTTT.

In the case of this clone: A far larger clone is a single base away, which makes a read error likely. The chain recombines TRAV14/DV4 with TRDJ1, with 11 bases matching TRDD3. The length of the CDR3 is 19 residues. In germline, CDR1 is TSDPSYG, CDR2 QGSYDQQN (reference sequence). The CDR3 DNA follows: TGTGCTCTGAGTGATGCCCCGAGTGGGGGATACGCGAACACCGATAAACTCATCTTT. This encodes CALSDAPSGGYANTDKLIF.

About this clone: Being one base from a much bigger clone, this may be a read error. The genes are TRDV1 and TRDJ1, with D perhaps TRDD3 (5 bases). CDR1 is TSWWSYY and CDR2 is QGS in the germline V gene. This CDR3 is 25 amino acids long. Trimming stripped 2 bases from V and 3 bases from J, with 43 bases between. Here the CDR3 reads CALGEKSAGVLRGGGSTTYSDKLIF. CDR3 nucleotide sequence: TGTGCTCTTGGGGAAAAATCAGCTGGAGTACTACGCGGAGGGGGTTCCACAACGTACTCCGATAAACTCATCTTT.

This clone was seen a few times. The chain carries TRDV1 and TRDJ1; D is perhaps TRDD3 (5 bases). Germline V gives CDR1 TSWWSYY, CDR2 QGS. Deletions cut 2 bases from V and 7 bases from J, with 26 bases between. The CDR3 runs to 18 residues. CDR3 residues: CALGEIGRRGPGGGKLIF. CDR3 sequence (DNA): TGTGCTCTTGGGGAAATTGGGCGTCGGGGACCGGGGGGGGGTAAACTCATCTTT.

The V gene is TRDV1, the J gene TRDJ1; no clear D gene. V gave up 1 base and J gave up 3 bases, with 21 bases separating them. The germline V gene encodes CDR1 TSWWSYY and CDR2 QGS. The CDR3 is made up of 18 amino acids. DNA of the CDR3: TGTGCTCTTGGGGAACACCTTTGGGTGTACCCCTCCCCCGATAAACTCATCTTT. Protein sequence: CALGEHLWVYPSPDKLIF.

As for this clone: A much larger clone sits a single nucleotide away, making a read error possible. This chain connects TRDV1 to TRDJ1; 10 bases line up with TRDD3. Germline V gene lookup returns CDR1 TSWWSYY and CDR2 QGS. Germline trimming cut 8 bases from V and 2 bases from J; bases unmatched to any gene: 14. The CDR3 is 17 residues long. This CDR3 is CALSGIRGIRPTDKLIF. The CDR3 DNA reads as TGTGCTCTTAGCGGTATCAGGGGGATACGCCCTACCGATAAACTCATCTTT.

The genes are TRDV3 and TRDJ1; 11 bases fit TRDD3. The CDR3 has 20 amino acids. Germline values: CDR1 TVYSNPD, CDR2 GDNSRS (reference sequence). The ends lost 3 bases at V and 3 bases at J; junction bases unmatched: 24. The CDR3 protein is CAFPFGLRTWMGDTPDKLIF. As DNA, the CDR3 is TGTGCCTTCCCTTTCGGCCTACGAACTTGGATGGGGGATACGCCCGATAAACTCATCTTT.

With respect to this clone: This could be a read error, since a much larger clone is one nucleotide away. Other DNA sequences from this sample encode an identical CDR3 as well. The chain couples TRDV3 to TRDJ3; 10 bases align to TRDD3. The CDR3 is 20 amino acids. Germline V gives CDR1 TVYSNPD, CDR2 GDNSRS (reference sequence). CDR3 residues: CAFDGWGISNPSWDTRQMFF. For the CDR3, the DNA is TGTGCCTTTGACGGCTGGGGGATATCGAATCCCTCCTGGGATACCCGACAGATGTTTTTC.

Concerning this clone: A much larger clone is a single base away; this may be a read error. The V and J genes are TRDV1 and TRDJ4; TRDD3 matches 11 bases. The CDR3 runs 23 residues. Germline-derived CDR1 and CDR2 are TSWWSYY and QGS. The CDR3 region is CSLGELKTPPAAYWGIMARPLIF. The CDR3 nucleotides read TGTTCTCTTGGGGAACTTAAGACGCCGCCTGCGGCGTACTGGGGGATAATGGCCAGACCCCTGATCTTT.

Relative to its sample, this clone is large. The V gene is TRAV29/DV5, the J gene TRDJ1; TRDD3 aligns across 13 bases. The junction had 18 bases not matched to a gene; V was cut back by 0 bases and J by 1 base. There are 21 residues in the CDR3. Germline V gene sequence: CDR1 NSMFDY, CDR2 ISSIKDK. CDR3 coding DNA: TGTGCAGCAAGCGCGTTCCAAACCGTTACTGGGGGATACGCAGGCACCGATAAACTCATCTTT. It encodes CAASAFQTVTGGYAGTDKLIF.

A few counts support this clone. The chain couples TRDV1 to TRDJ1; the match to TRDD3 covers 7 bases. The CDR3 consists of 18 residues. Losses at the gene ends were 0 bases for V and 5 bases for J; bases not matched to a gene: 15. Germline-derived CDR1 and CDR2 are TSWWSYY and QGS. The CDR3 nucleotides are TGTGCTCTTGGGGAACTTTCCCGACTGGGGCCCATAAGGGATAAACTCATCTTT. Translating it yields CALGELSRLGPIRDKLIF.

Judged by abundance, this clone is medium-sized. The sample carries other DNA sequences with the same CDR3. The chain carries TRDV3 and TRDJ1, with 10 bases identical to TRDD3. The CDR3 is 18 amino acids. Trimming removed 2 bases from V and 1 base from J; junction bases left unmatched: 16. Germline V gene sequence: CDR1 TVYSNPD, CDR2 GDNSRS (reference sequence). The CDR3: CAFSVLGDSQSVTDKLIF. DNA of the CDR3: TGTGCCTTTTCTGTACTGGGGGATTCGCAAAGTGTCACCGATAAACTCATCTTT.

This clone rates as medium-sized. The chain combines TRDV1 with TRDJ1, with TRDD3 as a possible D gene (5 bases). The V gene's germline CDR1 is TSWWSYY and CDR2 QGS. V dropped 2 bases and J dropped 0 bases, with 13 bases sitting between them. The CDR3 covers 16 residues. CDR3 sequence: CALGERGSGYTDKLIF. The CDR3 bases are TGTGCTCTTGGGGAAAGGGGAAGTGGATACACCGATAAACTCATCTTT.